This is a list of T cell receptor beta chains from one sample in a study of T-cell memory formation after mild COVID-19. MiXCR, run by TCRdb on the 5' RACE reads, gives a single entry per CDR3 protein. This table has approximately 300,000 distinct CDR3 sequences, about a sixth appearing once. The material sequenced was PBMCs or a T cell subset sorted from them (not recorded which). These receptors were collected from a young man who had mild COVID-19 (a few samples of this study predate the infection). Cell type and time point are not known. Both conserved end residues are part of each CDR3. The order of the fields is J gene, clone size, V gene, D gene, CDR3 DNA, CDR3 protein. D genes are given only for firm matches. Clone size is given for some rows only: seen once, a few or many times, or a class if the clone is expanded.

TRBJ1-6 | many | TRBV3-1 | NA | TGTGCCAGCAGCTTCACGCAGCGGGACCTAAACTTT | CASSFTQRDLNF
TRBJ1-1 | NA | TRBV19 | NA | TGTGCCAGTTTGAACACTGAAGCTTTCTTT | CASLNTEAFF
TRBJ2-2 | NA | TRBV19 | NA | TGTGCCAGTAGTCAAGGACAGAACACCGGGGAGCTGTTTTTT | CASSQGQNTGELFF
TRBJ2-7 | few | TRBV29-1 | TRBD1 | TGCAGCGTTGAGGGACAGGGGGCTTACGAGCAGTACTTC | CSVEGQGAYEQYF
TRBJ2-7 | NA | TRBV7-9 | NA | TGTGCCAGCAGCCCAGGAAGAGAACCGCAGTACTTC | CASSPGREPQYF
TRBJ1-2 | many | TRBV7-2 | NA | TGTGCCAGCACCCCATGGGGGGTTGACTATGGCTACACCTTC | CASTPWGVDYGYTF
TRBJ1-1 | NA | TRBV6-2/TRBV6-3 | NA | TGTGCCAGCAGTTACTCGGCGGGGGGCACTGAAGCTTTCTTT | CASSYSAGGTEAFF
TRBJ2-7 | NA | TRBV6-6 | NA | TGTGCCAGTAGAGAGTTTTACGAGCAGTACTTC | CASREFYEQYF
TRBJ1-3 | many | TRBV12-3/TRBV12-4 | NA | TGTGCCAGCACGGTGGACTCTGGAAACACCATATATTTT | CASTVDSGNTIYF
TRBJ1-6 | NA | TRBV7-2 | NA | TGTGCCAGCAGACTGCCCGGGGTTTGGAATTCACCCCTCCACTTT | CASRLPGVWNSPLHF
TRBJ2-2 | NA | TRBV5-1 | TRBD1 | TGCGCCAGCAGCCCGGAAGCGACAGGGGGCCACACCGGGGAGCTGTTTTTT | CASSPEATGGHTGELFF
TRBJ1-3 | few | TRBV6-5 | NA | TGTGCCAGCTCATTCAGCTCTGGAAACACCATATATTTT | CASSFSSGNTIYF
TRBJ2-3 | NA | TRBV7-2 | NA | TGTGCCAGCAGCTTGGCTTCTTCGAGCACAGATACGCAGTATTTT | CASSLASSSTDTQYF